The rows below give T cell receptor beta chains drawn from one sample of a study of a mutant IDH1 vaccine in newly diagnosed glioma. The method was immunoSEQ multiplex PCR; TCRdb's version includes in-frame clones alone and lacks a portion of them. The profile shows over 45,000 clones, around 92% of them singletons. This specimen consisted of PBMCs, obtained from a glioma patient treated with radiotherapy, temozolomide or both. The receptors derive from a man aged 45-60 years with glioma. The CDR3 runs from the conserved cysteine through the conserved F or W. Fields, in order: CDR3 protein, CDR3 DNA, clone size, J gene, V gene, D gene. The D gene is left open where the match is weak. A row's size may be missing; if present it is once, few, many or a size class.

CASSPRLAETQYF TGTGCCAGCTCACCAAGGTTGGCGGAGACCCAGTACTTC - TRBJ2-5 TRBV18 -
CASSVGGATNQPQHF TGTGCCAGCAGCGTAGGAGGGGCTACAAATCAGCCCCAGCATTTT - TRBJ1-5 TRBV9 -
CASSIVYNEQFF TGTGCCAGTAGTATAGTCTACAATGAGCAGTTCTTC once TRBJ2-1 TRBV19 -
CASSISAGNSYNEQFF TGTGCCAGTAGTATAAGTGCAGGGAACTCCTACAATGAGCAGTTCTTC - TRBJ2-1 TRBV19 -
CASSPPGRYYEQYF TGTGCCAGCAGCCCGCCGGGACGGTACTACGAGCAGTACTTC once TRBJ2-7 TRBV9 -
CASSVVPGRGYTF TGTGCCAGCAGTGTAGTGCCCGGGCGCGGCTACACCTTC - TRBJ1-2 TRBV2 -
CASSLGAGLGETQYF TGTGCCAGCAGTCTAGGGGCCGGTCTGGGGGAGACCCAGTACTTC - TRBJ2-5 TRBV11-2 -
CAWTKWGNQPQHF TGTGCCTGGACTAAATGGGGCAATCAGCCCCAGCATTTT - TRBJ1-5 TRBV30 -
CASSEGRKLGGYTF TGTGCCAGCAGTGAGGGCAGAAAACTGGGTGGCTACACCTTC - TRBJ1-2 TRBV2 -
CASSASGTGGTEAFF TGTGCCAGCAGTGCGTCCGGGACAGGGGGCACTGAAGCTTTCTTT few TRBJ1-1 TRBV6-5 TRBD1
CASSEGQNYNEQFF TGTGCCAGCAGTGAGGGACAGAACTACAATGAGCAGTTCTTC - TRBJ2-1 TRBV25-1 TRBD1
CASSLGGYGGGNEQFF TGTGCCAGCAGCCTAGGGGGATACGGGGGGGGCAATGAGCAGTTCTTC - TRBJ2-1 TRBV7-2 TRBD2
CASSPGDRGVNQPQHF TGTGCCAGCAGTCCCGGGGACAGGGGGGTCAATCAGCCCCAGCATTTT - TRBJ1-5 TRBV27 TRBD1
CASSLGGLASNEQFF TGTGCTAGCAGCTTAGGAGGACTAGCGAGCAATGAGCAGTTCTTC - TRBJ2-1 TRBV7-7 TRBD2
CASRSRENGNTEAFF TGTGCAAGTCGCTCCAGGGAGAATGGAAACACTGAAGCTTTCTTT - TRBJ1-1 TRBV12-2 -
CASSLFQGTNEKLFF TGTGCCAGCAGCTTGTTCCAGGGCACTAATGAAAAACTGTTTTTT - TRBJ1-4 TRBV5-6 -
CASSIAEYNSPLHF TGTGCCAGTAGTATTGCAGAGTATAATTCACCCCTCCACTTT - TRBJ1-6 TRBV19 -
CATLTLLEGRYGYTF TGTGCCACCTTAACCCTTCTGGAGGGACGGTATGGCTACACCTTC - TRBJ1-2 TRBV7-9 -
CASSLGFETQYF TGTGCCAGCAGCTTAGGGTTTGAGACCCAGTACTTC - TRBJ2-5 TRBV7-9 -
CASSLPGTVHYEQYF TGTGCCAGCAGCTTGCCCGGGACAGTCCACTACGAGCAGTACTTC - TRBJ2-7 TRBV5-5 TRBD1
CASRDSLSVGQYF TGTGCCAGCCGGGACAGCCTTTCAGTGGGGCAGTACTTC - TRBJ2-7 TRBV28 TRBD1
CASSPQSVDRYRNTQYF TGTGCCAGCAGCCCCCAGTCTGTCGACAGATACAGAAATACGCAGTATTTT - TRBJ2-3 TRBV9 -
CASSAIRSGGSPNEQYF TGCGCCAGCAGCGCGATCCGCTCAGGGGGCAGTCCCAACGAGCAGTACTTC - TRBJ2-7 TRBV5-1 TRBD1
CASSSGQGGEQYF TGTGCCAGCAGTTCCGGACAGGGGGGCGAGCAGTACTTC - TRBJ2-7 TRBV6-6 TRBD1
CATSRVASEQYF TGTGCCACCAGCAGAGTCGCAAGCGAGCAGTACTTC - TRBJ2-7 TRBV15 -
CASSYSFGSSGNTIYF TGTGCCAGCAGTTACTCGTTCGGGAGCTCTGGAAACACCATATATTTT - TRBJ1-3 TRBV6-6 -
CASSESNWGDDTF TGCGCCAGCAGTGAGTCGAACTGGGGGGATGACACCTTC once TRBJ1-2 TRBV10-2 -
CASSLGGAGQPQHF TGTGCCAGCAGCTTAGGAGGGGCGGGTCAGCCCCAGCATTTT - TRBJ1-5 TRBV7-6 -
CASRGLAGGYTGELFF TGTGCCAGCAGGGGACTAGCGGGGGGATACACCGGGGAGCTGTTTTTT - TRBJ2-2 TRBV28 TRBD2
CASSPSGVGEQFF TGCGCCAGCAGCCCATCAGGGGTGGGGGAGCAGTTCTTC - TRBJ2-1 TRBV4-3 -
CASSSNRGTNEKLFF TGTGCCAGCAGCTCAAACAGGGGTACTAATGAAAAACTGTTTTTT - TRBJ1-4 TRBV7-6 TRBD1
CASSIARLGETQYF TGTGCCAGTAGTATAGCTAGACTAGGAGAGACCCAGTACTTC once TRBJ2-5 TRBV19 -
CSVEGDLELNTEAFF TGCAGCGTTGAAGGAGACCTTGAGTTGAACACTGAAGCTTTCTTT - TRBJ1-1 TRBV29-1 -
CASSLSRGAYEQYF TGTGCCAGCAGCTTAAGCAGGGGAGCCTACGAGCAGTACTTC - TRBJ2-7 TRBV7-9 -
CASIPGLAGESSYEQYF TGTGCCAGTATACCCGGACTAGCGGGGGAGAGCTCCTACGAGCAGTACTTC - TRBJ2-7 TRBV2 TRBD2
CASGGGNYGYTF TGTGCCAGCGGAGGGGGGAACTATGGCTACACCTTC - TRBJ1-2 TRBV9 -
CASSFQASGGADTQYF TGTGCCAGCTCCTTCCAGGCTAGCGGGGGGGCAGATACGCAGTATTTT - TRBJ2-3 TRBV25-1 TRBD2
CASSPLKTGQGSDEQFF TGTGCCAGCTCACCATTGAAAACAGGTCAGGGGTCGGATGAGCAGTTCTTC - TRBJ2-1 TRBV18 -
CATQPTDRGVNEQFF TGTGCCACCCAACCGACGGACAGGGGAGTAAATGAGCAGTTCTTC - TRBJ2-1 TRBV6-1 TRBD1
CASSPRTGPGEQYF TGTGCCAGTAGTCCGCGGACTGGACCGGGGGAGCAGTACTTC - TRBJ2-7 TRBV19 -
CASSRLGLAGGRETQYF TGCGCCAGCAGCCGACTGGGACTAGCGGGAGGTCGAGAGACCCAGTACTTC once TRBJ2-5 TRBV4-1 TRBD2
CASSYPAGLGGGEQYF TGTGCCAGCAGTTACCCCGCCGGGCTAGGGGGCGGCGAGCAGTACTTC - TRBJ2-7 TRBV6-5 TRBD1
CSVVPGQEAQTQYF TGCAGCGTTGTACCGGGACAGGAGGCGCAGACCCAGTACTTC - TRBJ2-5 TRBV29-1 TRBD1
CASSQRIPPGQGFAFPQFF TGCGCCAGCAGCCAACGTATACCCCCGGGACAGGGTTTCGCCTTTCCCCAGTTCTTC - TRBJ2-1 TRBV4-3 TRBD1
CASSPLAGPFFGELFF TGTGCCAGCAGCCCCCTTGCAGGGCCGTTTTTTGGGGAGCTGTTTTTT - TRBJ2-2 TRBV7-9 -
CAIHGRGNEQFF TGTGCCATCCATGGTCGGGGTAATGAGCAGTTCTTC few TRBJ2-1 TRBV10-3 -
CAISGGANEQFF TGTGCCATCAGTGGGGGGGCCAATGAGCAGTTCTTC - TRBJ2-1 TRBV10-3 -
CASSRSRDSNQPQHF TGTGCCAGTAGTAGGTCCAGGGATAGCAATCAGCCCCAGCATTTT - TRBJ1-5 TRBV19 -
CASRTRDRDVRAILYDNTGELFF TGTGCCAGCAGGACAAGGGACAGGGACGTTCGGGCGATACTGTATGACAACACCGGGGAGCTGTTTTTT - TRBJ2-2 TRBV21-1 -
CASSRRVGSDTQYF TGTGCCAGTAGTCGGCGTGTGGGGTCAGATACGCAGTATTTT - TRBJ2-3 TRBV19 -
CASTTNLLGEQYF TGTGCCAGTACGACTAATCTATTGGGGGAGCAGTACTTC - TRBJ2-7 TRBV6-1 -
CASSLGAVEQYF TGTGCCAGCAGCTTGGGGGCGGTCGAGCAGTACTTC - TRBJ2-7 TRBV5-6 -
CSVDERYNEQFF TGCAGCGTTGATGAGAGATACAATGAGCAGTTCTTC - TRBJ2-1 TRBV29-1 -
CASSVDQGANIQYF TGTGCCAGCAGCGTAGATCAGGGGGCGAACATTCAGTACTTC - TRBJ2-4 TRBV9 TRBD1
CSVETFGGPLDNEQFF TGCAGCGTTGAAACCTTCGGGGGTCCTCTAGACAATGAGCAGTTCTTC - TRBJ2-1 TRBV29-1 -
CSARHGNEQFF TGCAGTGCTAGACATGGGAATGAGCAGTTCTTC - TRBJ2-1 TRBV20-1 -
CSAVTGSAQYF TGCAGTGCTGTGACAGGGTCGGCGCAGTACTTC - TRBJ2-7 TRBV20-1 TRBD1